This T cell receptor beta chain was profiled in a study of T cell responses to AZD1222 COVID-19 vaccine. Study-level information: Analysis merged second doses at about 4 or about 12 weeks. General study points: Among those given AZD1222, only six or seven were seropositive at baseline.

Repertoires were generated with immunoSEQ multiplex PCR, while TCRdb's copy carries only in-frame clones and drops some. The table shows 70,000 to 85,000 clones, with 80% to 90% occurring only once. The V gene's germline CDR1 is MDHEN and CDR2 SYDVKM. This CDR3 has 15 amino acids. V lost 3 bases, J lost 8 bases, and 7 bases stayed unmatched. With regard to this clone: Its cognate antigen is unknown.

The gene calls are TRBV28 and TRBJ2-1; TRBD2 matches at 10 bases. The sample was peripheral blood, taken on day 0 of AZD1222 vaccination. The TCR was taken from an adult in good health. The CDR3 here is CASSFASSGSDEQFF. The CDR3, as DNA: TGTGCCAGCAGTTTTGCGTCTAGCGGGAGCGATGAGCAGTTCTTC.